This paragraph covers one T cell receptor (beta chain) sequence. The entry originates in a study of T cells after somatic rescue of genetic block. TCRdb keeps only in-frame clones here, not all; method: immunoSEQ multiplex PCR. Among tens of thousands of clones listed, approximately 91% were seen once. CDR1 and CDR2 (germline): SEHNR, FQNEAQ (reference sequence). The CDR3 length is 17 residues. J gave up 5 bases and V 5 bases, and 10 bases lay outside the gene matches. This chain uses TRBV7-9 with TRBJ2-7; 15 positions match TRBD2. The sample consisted of peripheral blood mononuclear cells (PBMCs). The TCR comes from a man aged 30 to 39. CDR3 bases: TGTGCCAGCAGCCCCGGGACTAGCGGGAGGAAGGACCACGAGCAGTACTTC. This codes for CASSPGTSGRKDHEQYF.